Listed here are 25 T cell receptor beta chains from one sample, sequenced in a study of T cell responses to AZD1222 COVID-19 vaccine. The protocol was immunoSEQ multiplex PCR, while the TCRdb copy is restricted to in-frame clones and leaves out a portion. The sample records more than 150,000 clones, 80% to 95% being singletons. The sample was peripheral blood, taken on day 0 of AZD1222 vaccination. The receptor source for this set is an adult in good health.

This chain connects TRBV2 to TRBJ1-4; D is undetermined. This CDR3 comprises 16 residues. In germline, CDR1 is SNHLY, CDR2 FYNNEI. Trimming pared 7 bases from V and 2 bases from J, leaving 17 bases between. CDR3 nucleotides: TGTGCCAGCACCGGGAGCCGGAGGGCGACTAATGAAAAACTGTTTTTT. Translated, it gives CASTGSRRATNEKLFF.

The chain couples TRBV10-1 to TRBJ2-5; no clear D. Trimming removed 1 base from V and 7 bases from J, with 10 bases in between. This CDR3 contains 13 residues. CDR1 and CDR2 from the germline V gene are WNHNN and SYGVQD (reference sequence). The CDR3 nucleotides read TGCGCCAGCAGTGAGTTGCTGCCCGGGACCCAGTACTTC. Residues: CASSELLPGTQYF.

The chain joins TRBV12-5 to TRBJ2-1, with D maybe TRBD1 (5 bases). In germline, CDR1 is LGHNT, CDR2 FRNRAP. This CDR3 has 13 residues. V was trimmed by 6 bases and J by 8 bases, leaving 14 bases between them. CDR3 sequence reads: CASGITQGDEQFF. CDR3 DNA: TGTGCTAGTGGGATCACCCAGGGCGATGAGCAGTTCTTC.

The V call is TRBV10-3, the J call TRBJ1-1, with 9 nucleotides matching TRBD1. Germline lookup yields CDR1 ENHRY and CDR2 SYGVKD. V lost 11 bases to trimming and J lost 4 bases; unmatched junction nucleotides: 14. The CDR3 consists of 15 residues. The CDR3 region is CAASLGTGPFTEAFF. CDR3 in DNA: TGTGCCGCCTCCTTGGGGACAGGGCCCTTCACTGAAGCTTTCTTT.

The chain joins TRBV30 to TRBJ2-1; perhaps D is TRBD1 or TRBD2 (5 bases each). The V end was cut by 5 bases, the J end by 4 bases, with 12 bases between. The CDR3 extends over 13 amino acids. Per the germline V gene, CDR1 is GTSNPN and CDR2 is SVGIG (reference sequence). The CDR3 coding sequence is TGTGCCTGGGAGGGGCGGACTTACAATGAGCAGTTCTTC. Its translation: CAWEGRTYNEQFF.

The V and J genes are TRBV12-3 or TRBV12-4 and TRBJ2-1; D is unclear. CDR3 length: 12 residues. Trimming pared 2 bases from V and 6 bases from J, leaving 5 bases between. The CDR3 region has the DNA TGTGCCAGCAGTTTATTCGGCAATGAGCAGTTCTTC. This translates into CASSLFGNEQFF.

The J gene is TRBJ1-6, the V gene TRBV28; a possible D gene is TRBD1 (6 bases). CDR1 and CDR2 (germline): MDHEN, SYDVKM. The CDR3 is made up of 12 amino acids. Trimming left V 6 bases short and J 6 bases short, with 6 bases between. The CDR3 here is CASSRGNSPLHF. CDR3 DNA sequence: TGTGCCAGCAGCAGGGGTAATTCACCCCTCCACTTT.

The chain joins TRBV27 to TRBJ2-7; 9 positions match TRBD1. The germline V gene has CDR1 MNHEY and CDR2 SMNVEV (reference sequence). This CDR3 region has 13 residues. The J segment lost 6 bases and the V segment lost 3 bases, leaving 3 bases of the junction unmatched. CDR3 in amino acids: CASSFGTGPEQYF. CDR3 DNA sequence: TGTGCCAGCAGTTTCGGGACAGGGCCCGAGCAGTACTTC.

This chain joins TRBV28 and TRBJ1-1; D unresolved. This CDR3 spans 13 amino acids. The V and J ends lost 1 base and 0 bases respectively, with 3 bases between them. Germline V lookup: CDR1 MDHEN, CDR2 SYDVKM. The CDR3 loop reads CASSLLMNTEAFF. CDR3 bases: TGTGCCAGCAGTTTATTAATGAACACTGAAGCTTTCTTT.

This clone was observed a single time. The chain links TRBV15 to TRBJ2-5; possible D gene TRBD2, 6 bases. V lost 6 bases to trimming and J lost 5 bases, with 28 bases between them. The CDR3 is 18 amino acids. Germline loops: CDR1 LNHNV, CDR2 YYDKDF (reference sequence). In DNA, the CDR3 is TGTGCCACCAGGTTCGGCGGGGAGGCCTCCACATCTCGGGAGACCCAGTACTTC. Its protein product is CATRFGGEASTSRETQYF. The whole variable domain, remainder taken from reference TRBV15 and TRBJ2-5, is DAMVIQNPRYQVTQFGKPVTLSCSQTLNHNVMYWYQQKSSQAPKLLFHYYDKDFNNEADTPDNFQSRRPNTSFCFLDIRSPGLGDTAMYLCATRFGGEASTSRETQYFGPGTRLLVL.

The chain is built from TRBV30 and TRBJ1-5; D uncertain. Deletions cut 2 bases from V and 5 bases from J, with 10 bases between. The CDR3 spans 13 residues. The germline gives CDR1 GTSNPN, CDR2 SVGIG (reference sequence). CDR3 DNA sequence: TGTGCCTGGAGTTTTGCAGACCATCAGCCCCAGCATTTT. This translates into CAWSFADHQPQHF.

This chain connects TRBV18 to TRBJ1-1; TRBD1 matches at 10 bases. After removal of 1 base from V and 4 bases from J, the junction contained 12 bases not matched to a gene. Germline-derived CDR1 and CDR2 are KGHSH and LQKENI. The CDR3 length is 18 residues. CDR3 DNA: TGTGCCAGCTCACCACTTTTCGGGACAGGGGTGGAGGGCACTGAAGCTTTCTTT. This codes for CASSPLFGTGVEGTEAFF.

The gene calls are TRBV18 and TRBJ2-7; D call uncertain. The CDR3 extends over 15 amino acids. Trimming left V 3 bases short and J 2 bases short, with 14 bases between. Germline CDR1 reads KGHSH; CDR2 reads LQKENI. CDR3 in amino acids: CASSPTPSPTYEQYF. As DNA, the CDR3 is TGTGCCAGCTCACCGACACCATCGCCCACCTACGAGCAGTACTTC.

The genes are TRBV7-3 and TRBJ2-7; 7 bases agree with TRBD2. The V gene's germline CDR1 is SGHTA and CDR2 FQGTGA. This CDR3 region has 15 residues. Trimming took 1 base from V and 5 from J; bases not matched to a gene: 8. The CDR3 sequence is CASSLMVSGKDEQYF. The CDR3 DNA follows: TGTGCCAGCAGCTTAATGGTGAGCGGGAAGGACGAGCAGTACTTC.

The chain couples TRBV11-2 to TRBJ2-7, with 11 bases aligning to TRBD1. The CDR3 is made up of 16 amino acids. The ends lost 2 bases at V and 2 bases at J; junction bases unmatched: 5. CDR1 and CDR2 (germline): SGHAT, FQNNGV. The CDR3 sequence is CASSLLPGQGAYEQYF. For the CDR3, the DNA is TGTGCCAGCAGCTTATTACCGGGACAGGGGGCCTACGAGCAGTACTTC.

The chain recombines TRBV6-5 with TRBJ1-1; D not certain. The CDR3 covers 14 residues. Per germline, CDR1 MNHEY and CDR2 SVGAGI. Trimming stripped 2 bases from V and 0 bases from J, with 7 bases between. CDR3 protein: CASSYGQVNTEAFF. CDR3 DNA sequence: TGTGCCAGCAGTTACGGGCAGGTGAACACTGAAGCTTTCTTT.

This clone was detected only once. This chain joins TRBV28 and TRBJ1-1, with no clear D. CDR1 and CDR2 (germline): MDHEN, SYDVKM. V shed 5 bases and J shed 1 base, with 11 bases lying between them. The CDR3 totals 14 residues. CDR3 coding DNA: TGTGCCAGCAGTATTTGGACGGGGAACACTGAAGCTTTCTTT. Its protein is CASSIWTGNTEAFF.

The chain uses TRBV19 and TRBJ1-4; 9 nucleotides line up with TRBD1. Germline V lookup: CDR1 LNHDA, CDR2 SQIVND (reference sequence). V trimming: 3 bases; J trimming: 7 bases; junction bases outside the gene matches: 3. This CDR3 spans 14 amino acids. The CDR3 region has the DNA TGTGCCAGTAGTATCGGGACAGGGTTTGAAAAACTGTTTTTT. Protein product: CASSIGTGFEKLFF.

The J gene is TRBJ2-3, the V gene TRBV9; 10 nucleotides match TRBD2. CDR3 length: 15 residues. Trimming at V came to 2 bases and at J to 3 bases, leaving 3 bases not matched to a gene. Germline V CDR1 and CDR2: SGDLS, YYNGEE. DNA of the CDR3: TGTGCCAGCAGCGTCCAAGCGGGAGGGACAGATACGCAGTATTTT. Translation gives CASSVQAGGTDTQYF.

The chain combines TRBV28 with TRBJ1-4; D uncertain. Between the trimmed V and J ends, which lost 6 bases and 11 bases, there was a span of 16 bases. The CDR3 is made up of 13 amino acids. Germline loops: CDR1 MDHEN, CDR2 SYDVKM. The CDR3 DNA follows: TGTGCCAGCAGGGGTGGTGTCGGATCGAAACTGTTTTTT. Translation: CASRGGVGSKLFF.

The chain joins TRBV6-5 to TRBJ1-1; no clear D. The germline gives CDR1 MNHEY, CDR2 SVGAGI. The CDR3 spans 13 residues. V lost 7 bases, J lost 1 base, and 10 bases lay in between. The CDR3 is CASKRDRNTEAFF. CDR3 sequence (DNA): TGTGCCAGCAAGAGAGACCGGAACACTGAAGCTTTCTTT.

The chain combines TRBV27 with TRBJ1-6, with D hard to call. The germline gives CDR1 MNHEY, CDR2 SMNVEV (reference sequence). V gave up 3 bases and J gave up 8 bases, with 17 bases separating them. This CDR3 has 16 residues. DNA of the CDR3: TGTGCCAGCAGTTTTGGTAGTCTCTCCGGGGATTCACCCCTCCACTTT. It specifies CASSFGSLSGDSPLHF.

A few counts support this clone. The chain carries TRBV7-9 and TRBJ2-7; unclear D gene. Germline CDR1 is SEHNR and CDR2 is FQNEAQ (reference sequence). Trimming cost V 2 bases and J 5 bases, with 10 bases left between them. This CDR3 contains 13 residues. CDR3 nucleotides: TGTGCCAGCAGCTTAACGGTTCGGGACGAGCAGTACTTC. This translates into CASSLTVRDEQYF.

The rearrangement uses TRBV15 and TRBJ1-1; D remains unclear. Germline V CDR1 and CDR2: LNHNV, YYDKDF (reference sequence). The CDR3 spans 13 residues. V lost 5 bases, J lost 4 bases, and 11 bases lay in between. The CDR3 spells CATSLGPLTEAFF. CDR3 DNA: TGTGCCACCAGCCTGGGCCCTCTCACTGAAGCTTTCTTT.

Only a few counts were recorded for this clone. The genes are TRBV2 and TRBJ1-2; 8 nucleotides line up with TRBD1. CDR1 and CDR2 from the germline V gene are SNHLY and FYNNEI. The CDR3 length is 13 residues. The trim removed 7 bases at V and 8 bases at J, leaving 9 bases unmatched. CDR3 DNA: TGTGCCAGCACCCGGGACAGGTTGGGCGGCTACACCTTC. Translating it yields CASTRDRLGGYTF.